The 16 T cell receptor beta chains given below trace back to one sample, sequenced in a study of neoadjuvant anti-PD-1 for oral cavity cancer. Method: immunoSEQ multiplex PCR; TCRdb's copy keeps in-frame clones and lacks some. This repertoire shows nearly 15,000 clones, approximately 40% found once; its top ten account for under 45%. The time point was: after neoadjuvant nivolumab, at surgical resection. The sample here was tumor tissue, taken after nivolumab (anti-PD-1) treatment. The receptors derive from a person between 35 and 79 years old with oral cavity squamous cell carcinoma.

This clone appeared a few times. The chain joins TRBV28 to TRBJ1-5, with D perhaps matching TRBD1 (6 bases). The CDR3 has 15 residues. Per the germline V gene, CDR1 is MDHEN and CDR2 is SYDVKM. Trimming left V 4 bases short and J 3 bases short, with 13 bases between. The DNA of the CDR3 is TGTGCCAGCAGTTCAATACAGGGATACAATCAGCCCCAGCATTTT. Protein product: CASSSIQGYNQPQHF.

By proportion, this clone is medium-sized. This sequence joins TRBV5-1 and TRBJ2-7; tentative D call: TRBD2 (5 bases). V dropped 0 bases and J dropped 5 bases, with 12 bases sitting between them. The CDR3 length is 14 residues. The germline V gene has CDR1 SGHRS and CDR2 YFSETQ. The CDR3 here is CASSLGLSGDEQYF. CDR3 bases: TGCGCCAGCAGCTTGGGACTATCTGGCGACGAGCAGTACTTC. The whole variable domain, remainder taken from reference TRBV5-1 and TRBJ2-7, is KAGVTQTPRYLIKTRGQQVTLSCSPISGHRSVSWYQQTPGQGLQFLFEYFSETQRNKGNFPGRFSGRQFSNSRSEMNVSTLELGDSALYLCASSLGLSGDEQYFGPGTRLTVT.

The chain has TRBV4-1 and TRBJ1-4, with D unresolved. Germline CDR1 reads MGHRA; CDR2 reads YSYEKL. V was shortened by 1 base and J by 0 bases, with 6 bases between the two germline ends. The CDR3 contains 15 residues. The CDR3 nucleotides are TGCGCCAGCAGCCAAGGGGCAGCAACTAATGAAAAACTGTTTTTT. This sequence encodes CASSQGAATNEKLFF.

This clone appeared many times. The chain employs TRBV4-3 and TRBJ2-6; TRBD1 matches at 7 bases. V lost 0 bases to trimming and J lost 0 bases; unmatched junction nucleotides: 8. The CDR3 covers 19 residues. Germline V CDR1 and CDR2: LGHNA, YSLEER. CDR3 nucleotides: TGCGCCAGCAGCCAAGATGAGGGGGCCTCTAGCTCTGGGGCCAACGTCCTGACTTTC. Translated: CASSQDEGASSSGANVLTF.

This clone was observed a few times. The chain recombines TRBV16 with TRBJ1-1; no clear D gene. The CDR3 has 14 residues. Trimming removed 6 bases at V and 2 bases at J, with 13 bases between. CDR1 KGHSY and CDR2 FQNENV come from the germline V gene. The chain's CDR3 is CASSLLGRNTEAFF. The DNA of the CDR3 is TGTGCCAGCAGTCTTCTTGGACGAAACACTGAAGCTTTCTTT.

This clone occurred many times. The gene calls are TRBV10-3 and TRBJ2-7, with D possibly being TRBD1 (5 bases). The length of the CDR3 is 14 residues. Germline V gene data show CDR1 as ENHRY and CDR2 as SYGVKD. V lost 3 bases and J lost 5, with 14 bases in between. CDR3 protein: CAISDRDRTNEQYF. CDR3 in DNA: TGTGCCATCAGTGACCGAGACAGAACGAACGAGCAGTACTTC.

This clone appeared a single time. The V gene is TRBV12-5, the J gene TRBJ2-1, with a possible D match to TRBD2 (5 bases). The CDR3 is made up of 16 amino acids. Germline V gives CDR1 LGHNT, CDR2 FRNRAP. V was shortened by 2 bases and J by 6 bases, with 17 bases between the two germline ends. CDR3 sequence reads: CASGLIGVITGNEQFF. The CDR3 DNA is TGTGCTAGTGGTTTGATCGGGGTCATAACGGGCAATGAGCAGTTCTTC.

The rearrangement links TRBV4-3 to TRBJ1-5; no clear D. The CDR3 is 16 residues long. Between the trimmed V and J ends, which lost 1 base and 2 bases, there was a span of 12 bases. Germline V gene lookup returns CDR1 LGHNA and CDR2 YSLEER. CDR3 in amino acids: CASSQGKGPGNQPQHF. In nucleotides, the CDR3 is TGCGCCAGCAGCCAAGGAAAAGGGCCTGGCAATCAGCCCCAGCATTTT.

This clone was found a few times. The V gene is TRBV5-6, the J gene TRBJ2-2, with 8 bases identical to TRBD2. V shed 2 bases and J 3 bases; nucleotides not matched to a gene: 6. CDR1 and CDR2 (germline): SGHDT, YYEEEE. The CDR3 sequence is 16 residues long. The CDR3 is CASSFYVAGYTGELFF. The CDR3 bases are TGTGCCAGCAGCTTTTATGTAGCGGGGTACACCGGGGAGCTGTTTTTT.

The DNA of the CDR3 is TGTGCCAGCAGCTCGGGCCGGGACATGGGCAATTCACCCCTCCACTTT. Translation gives CASSSGRDMGNSPLHF. V usage is TRBV5-4 and J usage is TRBJ1-6, with D perhaps TRBD1 (6 bases). The CDR3 sequence is 16 residues long. Trimming cost V 3 bases and J 7 bases, with 17 bases left between them. The germline gives CDR1 SGHNT, CDR2 YYREEE (reference sequence).

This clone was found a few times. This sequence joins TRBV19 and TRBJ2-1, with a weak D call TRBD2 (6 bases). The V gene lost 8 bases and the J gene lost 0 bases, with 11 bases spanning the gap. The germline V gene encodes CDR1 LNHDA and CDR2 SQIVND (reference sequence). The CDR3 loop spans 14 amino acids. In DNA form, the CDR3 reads TGTGCCAGTGGCCCCGGGGGCTCCTACAATGAGCAGTTCTTC. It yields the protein CASGPGGSYNEQFF.

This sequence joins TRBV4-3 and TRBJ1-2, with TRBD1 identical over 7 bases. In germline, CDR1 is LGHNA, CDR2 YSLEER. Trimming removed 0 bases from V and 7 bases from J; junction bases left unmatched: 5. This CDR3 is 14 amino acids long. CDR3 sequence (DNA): TGCGCCAGCAGCCAAGATAGAGGGGGCATTGGCTACACCTTC. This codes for CASSQDRGGIGYTF.

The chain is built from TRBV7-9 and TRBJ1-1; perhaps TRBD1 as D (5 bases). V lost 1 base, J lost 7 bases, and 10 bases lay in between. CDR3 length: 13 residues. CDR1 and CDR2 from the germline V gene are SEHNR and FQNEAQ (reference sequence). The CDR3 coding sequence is TGTGCCAGCAGCTTAGGGGGCAGCCGTGAAGCTTTCTTT. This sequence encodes CASSLGGSREAFF.

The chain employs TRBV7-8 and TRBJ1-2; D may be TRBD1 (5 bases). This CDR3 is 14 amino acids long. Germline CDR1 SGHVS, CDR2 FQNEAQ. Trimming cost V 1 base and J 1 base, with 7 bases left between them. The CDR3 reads CASSLGGGNYGYTF. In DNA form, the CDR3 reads TGTGCCAGCAGCTTAGGTGGGGGTAACTATGGCTACACCTTC.

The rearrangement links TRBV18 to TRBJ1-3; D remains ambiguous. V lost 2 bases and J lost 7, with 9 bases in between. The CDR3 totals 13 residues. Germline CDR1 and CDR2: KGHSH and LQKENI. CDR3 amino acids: CASSPDVGNTIYF. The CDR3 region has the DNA TGTGCCAGCTCACCAGACGTTGGGAACACCATATATTTT.

This CDR3 reads CASSLDRWGNNEQFF. As DNA, the CDR3 is TGTGCCAGCAGCTTAGATAGGTGGGGTAACAATGAGCAGTTCTTC. V and J are TRBV11-2 and TRBJ2-1, with no clear D. CDR3 length: 15 residues. The germline CDR1 and CDR2 sequences are SGHAT and FQNNGV. V lost 0 bases and J 5 bases, leaving 11 bases between the germline ends.